The subject of this entry is one T cell receptor beta chain. Antigen specificity is unknown. Though probably carrying unrecorded immune exposures, donors were nominally healthy at sampling. The germline V gene encodes CDR1 MDHEN and CDR2 SYDVKM. V gave up 4 bases and J gave up 0 bases; unmatched junction bases: 6. CDR3 length: 15 amino acids. This sample is part of a study of cytomegalovirus exposure and HLA in healthy donors. Findings of the study overall: Because they were indistinguishable, some V segments, including TRBV6-2 and TRBV6-3, were excluded.

Use of 60 Vbeta and 13 Jbeta primers characterized the PCR. Only in-frame clones appear in the TCRdb table, and some are missing; sequencing was by immunoSEQ multiplex PCR. Among a few hundred thousand clones listed, roughly 80% were seen once. V is TRBV28 and J is TRBJ2-7; 7 bases match TRBD1. The receptor was derived from a man aged 35-49 years in good health and CMV-seronegative. Sequencing used PBMCs. CDR3 coding DNA: TGTGCCAGCAGTTCTAGGACAGGACCCTCCTACGAGCAGTACTTC. It translates to CASSSRTGPSYEQYF.